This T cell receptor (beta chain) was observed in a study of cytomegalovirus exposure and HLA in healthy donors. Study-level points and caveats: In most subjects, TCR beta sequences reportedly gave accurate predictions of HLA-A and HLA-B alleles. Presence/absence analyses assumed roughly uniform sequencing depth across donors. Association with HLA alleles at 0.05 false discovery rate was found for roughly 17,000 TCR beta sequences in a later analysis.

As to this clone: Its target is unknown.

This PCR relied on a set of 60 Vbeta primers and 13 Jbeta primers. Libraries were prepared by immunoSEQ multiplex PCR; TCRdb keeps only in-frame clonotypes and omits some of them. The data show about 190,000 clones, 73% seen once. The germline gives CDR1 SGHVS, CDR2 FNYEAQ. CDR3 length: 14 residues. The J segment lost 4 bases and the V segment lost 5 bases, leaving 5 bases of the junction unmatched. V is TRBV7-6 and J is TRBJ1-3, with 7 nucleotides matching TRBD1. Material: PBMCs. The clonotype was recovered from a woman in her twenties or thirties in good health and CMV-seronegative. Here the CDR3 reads CASSDRGLGNTIYF. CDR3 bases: TGTGCCAGCAGCGATAGGGGGCTAGGAAACACCATATATTTT.